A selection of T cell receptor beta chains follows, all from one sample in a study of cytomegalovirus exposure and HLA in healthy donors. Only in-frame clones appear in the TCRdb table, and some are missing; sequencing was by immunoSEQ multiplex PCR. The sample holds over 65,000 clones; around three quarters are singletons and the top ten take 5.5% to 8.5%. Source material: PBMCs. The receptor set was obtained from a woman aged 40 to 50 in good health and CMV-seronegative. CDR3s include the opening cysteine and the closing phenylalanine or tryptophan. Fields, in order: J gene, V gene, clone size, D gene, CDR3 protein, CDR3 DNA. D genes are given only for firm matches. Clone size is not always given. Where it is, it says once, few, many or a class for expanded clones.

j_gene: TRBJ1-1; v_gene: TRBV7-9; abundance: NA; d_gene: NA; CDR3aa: CASRTDSLNTEAFF; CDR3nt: TGTGCCAGCAGAACCGACAGCTTGAACACTGAAGCTTTCTTT
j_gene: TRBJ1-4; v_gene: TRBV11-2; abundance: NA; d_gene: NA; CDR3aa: CASSLGQTNEKLFF; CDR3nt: TGTGCCAGCAGCTTAGGACAGACTAATGAAAAACTGTTTTTT
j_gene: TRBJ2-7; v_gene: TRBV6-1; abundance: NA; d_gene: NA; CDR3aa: CASSEAPGGGVLYEQYF; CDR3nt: TGTGCCAGCAGTGAAGCCCCGGGCGGGGGCGTACTCTACGAGCAGTACTTC
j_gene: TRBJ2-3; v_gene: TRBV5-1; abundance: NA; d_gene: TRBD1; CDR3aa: CASSFRTGSDTQYF; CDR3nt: TGCGCCAGCAGCTTTAGGACAGGTTCAGATACGCAGTATTTT
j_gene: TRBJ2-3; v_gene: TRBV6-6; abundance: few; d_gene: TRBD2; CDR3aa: CASNPGLAVRADTQYF; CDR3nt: TGTGCCAGCAACCCCGGACTAGCGGTCAGAGCAGATACGCAGTATTTT
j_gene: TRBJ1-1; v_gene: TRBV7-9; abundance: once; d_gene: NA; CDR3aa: CASSPLPVEAFF; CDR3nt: TGTGCCAGCAGCCCCCTTCCGGTTGAAGCTTTCTTT
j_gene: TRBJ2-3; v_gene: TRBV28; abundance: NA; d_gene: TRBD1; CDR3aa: CASSSPGQNGQYF; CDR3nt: TGTGCCAGCAGTTCACCGGGACAGAATGGGCAGTATTTT
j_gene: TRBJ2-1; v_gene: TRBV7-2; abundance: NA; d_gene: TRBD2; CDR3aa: CASSYGLAGSYNEQFF; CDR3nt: TGTGCCAGCAGCTACGGACTAGCGGGTTCCTACAATGAGCAGTTCTTC
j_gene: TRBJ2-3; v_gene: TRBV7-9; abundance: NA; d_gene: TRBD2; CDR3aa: CASSQPFSGRGDTQYF; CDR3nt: TGTGCCAGCAGCCAACCGTTTAGCGGGAGGGGTGATACGCAGTATTTT
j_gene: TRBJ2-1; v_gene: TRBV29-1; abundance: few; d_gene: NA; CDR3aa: CSGGPSDNEQFF; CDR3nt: TGCAGCGGGGGCCCCAGCGACAATGAGCAGTTCTTC
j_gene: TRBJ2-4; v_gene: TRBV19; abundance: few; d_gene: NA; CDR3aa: CASSIAGGKNIQYF; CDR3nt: TGTGCCAGTAGTATAGCAGGAGGCAAAAACATTCAGTACTTC
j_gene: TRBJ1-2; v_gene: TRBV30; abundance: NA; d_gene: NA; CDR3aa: CAWSGQKGGYTF; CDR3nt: TGTGCCTGGAGTGGCCAGAAGGGGGGCTACACCTTC
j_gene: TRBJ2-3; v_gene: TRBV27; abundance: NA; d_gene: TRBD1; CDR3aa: CASTFKGTGGGRAGTDTQYF; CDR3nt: TGTGCCAGCACCTTCAAGGGGACAGGGGGCGGGAGGGCCGGCACGGATACGCAGTATTTT
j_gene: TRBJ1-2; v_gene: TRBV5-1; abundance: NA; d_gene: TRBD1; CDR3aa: CASSDRDSGKGYGYTF; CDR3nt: TGCGCCAGCAGCGACCGGGACAGCGGAAAGGGCTATGGCTACACCTTC
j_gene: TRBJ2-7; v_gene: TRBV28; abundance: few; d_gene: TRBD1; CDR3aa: CASSPLTGSAYEQYF; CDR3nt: TGTGCCAGCAGTCCGTTGACAGGGTCCGCCTACGAGCAGTACTTC
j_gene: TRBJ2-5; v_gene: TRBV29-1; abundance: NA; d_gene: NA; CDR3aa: CSVESGETQYF; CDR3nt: TGCAGCGTCGAGTCGGGGGAGACCCAGTACTTC